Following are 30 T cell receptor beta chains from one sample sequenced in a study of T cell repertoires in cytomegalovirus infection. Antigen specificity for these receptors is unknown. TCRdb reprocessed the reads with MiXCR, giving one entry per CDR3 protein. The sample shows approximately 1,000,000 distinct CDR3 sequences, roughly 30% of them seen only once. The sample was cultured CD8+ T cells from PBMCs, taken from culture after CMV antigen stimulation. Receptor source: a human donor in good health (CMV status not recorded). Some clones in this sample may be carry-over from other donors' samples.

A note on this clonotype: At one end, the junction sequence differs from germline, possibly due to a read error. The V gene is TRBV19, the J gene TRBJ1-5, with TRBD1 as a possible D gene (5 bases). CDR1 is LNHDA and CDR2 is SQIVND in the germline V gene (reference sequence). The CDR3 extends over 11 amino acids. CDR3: CASSSGGRAVF. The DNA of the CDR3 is TGTGCCAGTAGTTCGGGGGGTAGAGCGGTTTTT.

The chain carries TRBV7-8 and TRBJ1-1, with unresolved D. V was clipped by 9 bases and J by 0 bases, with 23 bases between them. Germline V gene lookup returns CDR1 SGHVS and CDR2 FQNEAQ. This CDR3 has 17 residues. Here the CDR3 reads CASSPRAGSKMNTEAFF. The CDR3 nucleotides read TGTGCCAGTAGCCCCCGGGCAGGTTCTAAAATGAACACTGAAGCTTTCTTT.

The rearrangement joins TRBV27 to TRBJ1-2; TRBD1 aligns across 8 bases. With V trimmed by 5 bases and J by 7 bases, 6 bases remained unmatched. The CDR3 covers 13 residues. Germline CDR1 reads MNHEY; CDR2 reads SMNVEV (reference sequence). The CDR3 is CASSPTGVRGYTF. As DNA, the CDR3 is TGTGCCAGCAGTCCGACAGGGGTCCGTGGCTACACCTTC.

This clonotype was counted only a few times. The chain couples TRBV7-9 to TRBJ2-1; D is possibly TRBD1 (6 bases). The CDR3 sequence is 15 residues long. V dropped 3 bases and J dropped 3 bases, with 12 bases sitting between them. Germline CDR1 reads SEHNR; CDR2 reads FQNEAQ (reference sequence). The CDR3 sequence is CASSLRWGLYNEQFF. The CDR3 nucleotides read TGTGCCAGCAGCTTGAGGTGGGGGCTCTACAATGAGCAGTTCTTC.

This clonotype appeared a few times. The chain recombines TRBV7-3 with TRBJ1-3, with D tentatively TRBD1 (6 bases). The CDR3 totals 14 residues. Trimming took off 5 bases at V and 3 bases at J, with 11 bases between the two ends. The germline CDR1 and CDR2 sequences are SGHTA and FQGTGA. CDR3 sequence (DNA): TGTGCCAGCAGCCAAGGGGGGCTTGGAAACACCATATATTTT. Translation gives CASSQGGLGNTIYF.

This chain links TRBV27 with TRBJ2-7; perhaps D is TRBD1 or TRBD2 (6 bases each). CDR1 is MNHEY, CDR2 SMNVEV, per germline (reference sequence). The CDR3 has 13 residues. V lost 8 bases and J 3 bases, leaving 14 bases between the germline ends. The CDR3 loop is CASGRGQFYEQYV. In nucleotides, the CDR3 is TGTGCCAGCGGACGGGGGCAGTTCTACGAGCAGTACGTC.

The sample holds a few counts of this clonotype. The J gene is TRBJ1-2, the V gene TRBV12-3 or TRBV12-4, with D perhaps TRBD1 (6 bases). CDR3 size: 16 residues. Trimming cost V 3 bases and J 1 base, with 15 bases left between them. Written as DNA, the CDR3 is TGTGCCAGCAGTTTCGTGACAGGCGCCCTTAACTATGGCTACACCTTC. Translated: CASSFVTGALNYGYTF.

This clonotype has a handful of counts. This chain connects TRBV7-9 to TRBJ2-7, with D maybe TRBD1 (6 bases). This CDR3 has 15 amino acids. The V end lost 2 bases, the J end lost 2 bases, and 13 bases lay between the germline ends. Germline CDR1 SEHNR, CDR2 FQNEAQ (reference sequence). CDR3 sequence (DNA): TGTGCCAGCAGCTTACCTCTGGACAGAACCTACGAGCAGTACTTC. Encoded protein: CASSLPLDRTYEQYF.

The CDR3 region is CAISVSGGTADTQYF. CDR3 nucleotide sequence: TGTGCCATCAGTGTTAGCGGGGGAACCGCAGATACGCAGTATTTT. This chain links TRBV10-3 with TRBJ2-3, with 9 bases identical to TRBD2. Trimming at V came to 4 bases and at J to 4 bases, leaving 6 bases not matched to a gene. The germline CDR1 and CDR2 sequences are ENHRY and SYGVKD. This CDR3 is 15 amino acids long.

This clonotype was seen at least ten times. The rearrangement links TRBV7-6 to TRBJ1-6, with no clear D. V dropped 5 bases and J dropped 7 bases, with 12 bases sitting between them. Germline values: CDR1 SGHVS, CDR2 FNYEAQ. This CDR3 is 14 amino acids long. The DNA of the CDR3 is TGTGCCAGCAGCCCGGGCCGAGGAAATTCACCCCTCCACTTT. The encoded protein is CASSPGRGNSPLHF.

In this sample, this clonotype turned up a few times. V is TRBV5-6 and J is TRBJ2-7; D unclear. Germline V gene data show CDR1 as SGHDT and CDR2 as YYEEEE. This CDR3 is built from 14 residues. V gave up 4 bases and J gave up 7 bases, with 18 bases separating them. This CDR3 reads CASSGRVGPGEQYV. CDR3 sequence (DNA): TGTGCCAGCAGCGGCCGGGTAGGGCCCGGAGAGCAGTACGTC.

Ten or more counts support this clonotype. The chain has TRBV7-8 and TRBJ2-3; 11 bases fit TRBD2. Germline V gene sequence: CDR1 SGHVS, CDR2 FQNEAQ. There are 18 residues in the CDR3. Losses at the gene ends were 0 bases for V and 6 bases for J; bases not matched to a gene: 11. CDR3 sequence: CASSLAVLAGGPSDTQYF. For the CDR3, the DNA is TGTGCCAGCAGCTTAGCGGTTCTAGCGGGGGGCCCCTCCGATACGCAGTATTTT. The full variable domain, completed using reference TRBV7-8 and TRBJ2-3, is GAGVSQSPRYKVAKRGQDVALRCDPISGHVSLFWYQQALGQGPEFLTYFQNEAQLDKSGLPSDRFFAERPEGSVSTLKIQRTQQEDSAVYLCASSLAVLAGGPSDTQYFGPGTRLTVL.

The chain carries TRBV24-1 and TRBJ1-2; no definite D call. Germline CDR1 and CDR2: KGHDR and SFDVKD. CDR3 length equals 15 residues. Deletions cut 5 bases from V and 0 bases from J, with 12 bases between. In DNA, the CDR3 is TGTGCCACCAGTGGGATTGGAAGGGCTAACTATGGCTACACCTTC. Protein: CATSGIGRANYGYTF.

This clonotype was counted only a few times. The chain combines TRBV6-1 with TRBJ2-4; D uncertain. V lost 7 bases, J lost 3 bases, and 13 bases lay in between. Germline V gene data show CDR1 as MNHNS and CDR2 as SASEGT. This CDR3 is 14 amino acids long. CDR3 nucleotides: TGTGCCAGCACCCCTCTAGTCAACAAAAACATTCAGTACTTC. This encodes CASTPLVNKNIQYF.

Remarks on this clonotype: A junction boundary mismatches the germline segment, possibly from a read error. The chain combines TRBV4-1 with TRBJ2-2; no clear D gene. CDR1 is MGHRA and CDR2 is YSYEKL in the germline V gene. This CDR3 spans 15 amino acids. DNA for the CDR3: TGCGCCAACAGCCAAGGACCCTGGGGTACCGGGGAGCTGTTTTTT. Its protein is CANSQGPWGTGELFF.

This chain's CDR3 is CASHTVRGGGYTF. CDR3 DNA sequence: TGTGCCAGCCATACGGTCCGGGGAGGTGGCTACACCTTC. The chain recombines TRBV27 with TRBJ1-2; D gene ambiguous. CDR3 length: 13 amino acids. The V gene lost 8 bases and the J gene lost 7 bases, with 17 bases spanning the gap. Germline lookup yields CDR1 MNHEY and CDR2 SMNVEV (reference sequence).

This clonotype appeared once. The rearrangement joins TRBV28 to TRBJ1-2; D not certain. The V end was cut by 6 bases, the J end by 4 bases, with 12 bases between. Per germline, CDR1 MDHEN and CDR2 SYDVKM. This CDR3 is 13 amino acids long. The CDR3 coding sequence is TGTGCCAGCAGCCCCTCCACTATCTATGGCTACACCTTC. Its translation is CASSPSTIYGYTF.

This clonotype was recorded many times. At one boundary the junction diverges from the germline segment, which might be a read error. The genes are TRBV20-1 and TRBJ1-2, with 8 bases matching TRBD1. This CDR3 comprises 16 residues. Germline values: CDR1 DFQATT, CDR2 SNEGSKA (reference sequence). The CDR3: CSAGERPGQESYGYTF. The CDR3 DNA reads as TGCAGTGCTGGAGAAAGACCGGGACAGGAGTCCTATGGCTACACCTTC.

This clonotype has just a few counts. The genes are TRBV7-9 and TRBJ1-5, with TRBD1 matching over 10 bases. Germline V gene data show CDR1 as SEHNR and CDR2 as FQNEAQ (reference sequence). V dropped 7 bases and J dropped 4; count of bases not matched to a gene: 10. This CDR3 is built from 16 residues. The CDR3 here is CASTERGQGLNQPQHF. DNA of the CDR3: TGTGCCAGCACCGAAAGGGGACAGGGGTTGAATCAGCCCCAGCATTTT.

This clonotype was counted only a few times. CDR3 region: CASSQGPPGQGALRGYTF. The CDR3 region has the DNA TGCGCCAGCAGCCAAGGCCCCCCAGGGCAGGGGGCGCTACGTGGCTACACCTTC. The gene calls are TRBV4-3 and TRBJ1-2; TRBD1 matches 8 bases. This CDR3 comprises 18 residues. The V gene end was trimmed by 1 base and the J gene end by 7 bases; junction bases not matched to a gene: 17. Looked up from germline, CDR1 is LGHNA and CDR2 is YSLEER.

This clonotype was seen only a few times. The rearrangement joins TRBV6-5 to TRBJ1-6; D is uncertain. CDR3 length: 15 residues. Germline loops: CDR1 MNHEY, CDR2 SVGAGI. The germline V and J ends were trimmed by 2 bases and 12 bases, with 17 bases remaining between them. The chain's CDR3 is CASSYDEEPIRPLHF. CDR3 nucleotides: TGTGCCAGCAGTTACGATGAGGAGCCTATACGACCCCTCCACTTT.

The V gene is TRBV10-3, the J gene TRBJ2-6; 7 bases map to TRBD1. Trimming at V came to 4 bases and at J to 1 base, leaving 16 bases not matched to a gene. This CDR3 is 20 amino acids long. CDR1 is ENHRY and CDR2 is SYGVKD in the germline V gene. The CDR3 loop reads CAISGPLSAGGISGANVLTF. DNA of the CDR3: TGTGCCATCAGTGGACCTTTGTCGGCAGGGGGTATATCTGGGGCCAACGTCCTGACTTTC.

This CDR3 reads CASSLSGAGSGQETQYF. CDR3 DNA sequence: TGTGCCAGCAGTTTAAGTGGAGCTGGTAGCGGACAAGAGACCCAGTACTTC. V is TRBV27 and J is TRBJ2-5; a weak D match, TRBD2 (6 bases). The CDR3 is made up of 17 amino acids. CDR1 and CDR2 from the germline V gene are MNHEY and SMNVEV (reference sequence). Trimming took 2 bases from V and 2 from J, leaving 18 bases between them.

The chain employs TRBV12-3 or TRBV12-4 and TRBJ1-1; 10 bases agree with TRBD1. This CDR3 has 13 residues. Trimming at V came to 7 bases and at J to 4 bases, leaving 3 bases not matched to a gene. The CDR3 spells CASNWDRGTEAFF. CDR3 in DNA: TGTGCCAGCAACTGGGACAGGGGCACTGAAGCTTTCTTT.

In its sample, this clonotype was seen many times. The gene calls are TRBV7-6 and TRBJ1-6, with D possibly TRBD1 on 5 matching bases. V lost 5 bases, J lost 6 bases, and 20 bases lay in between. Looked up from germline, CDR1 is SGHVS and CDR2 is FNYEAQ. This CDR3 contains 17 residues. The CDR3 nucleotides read TGTGCCAGCAGCCCCAGAGCACGCGGACAACTTAATTCACCCCTCCACTTT. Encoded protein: CASSPRARGQLNSPLHF.

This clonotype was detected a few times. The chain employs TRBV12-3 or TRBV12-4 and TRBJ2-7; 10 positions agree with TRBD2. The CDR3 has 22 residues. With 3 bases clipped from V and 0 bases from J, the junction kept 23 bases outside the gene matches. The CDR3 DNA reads TGTGCCAGCAGTTTCCACATACCCGGTCGGACTAGCGGAATTAGGAGCTCCTACGAGCAGTACTTC. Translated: CASSFHIPGRTSGIRSSYEQYF.

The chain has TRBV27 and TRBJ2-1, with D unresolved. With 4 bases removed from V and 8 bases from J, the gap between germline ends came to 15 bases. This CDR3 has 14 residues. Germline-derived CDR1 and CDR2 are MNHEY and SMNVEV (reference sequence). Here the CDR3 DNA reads TGTGCCAGCAGTTCCGGTCTCAAGTACCATGAGCAGTTCTTC. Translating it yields CASSSGLKYHEQFF.

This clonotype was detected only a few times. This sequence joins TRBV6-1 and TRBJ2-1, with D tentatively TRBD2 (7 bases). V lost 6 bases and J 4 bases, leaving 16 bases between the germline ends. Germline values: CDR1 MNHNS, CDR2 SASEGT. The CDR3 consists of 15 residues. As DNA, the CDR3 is TGTGCCAGCAGCGAGGGGGGGACCGATTACAATGAGCAGTTCTTC. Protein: CASSEGGTDYNEQFF.

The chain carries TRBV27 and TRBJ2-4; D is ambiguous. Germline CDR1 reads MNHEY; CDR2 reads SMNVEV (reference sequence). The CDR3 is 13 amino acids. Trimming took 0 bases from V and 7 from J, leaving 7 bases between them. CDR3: CASSLSIRNIQYF. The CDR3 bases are TGTGCCAGCAGTTTATCGATACGGAACATTCAGTACTTC.

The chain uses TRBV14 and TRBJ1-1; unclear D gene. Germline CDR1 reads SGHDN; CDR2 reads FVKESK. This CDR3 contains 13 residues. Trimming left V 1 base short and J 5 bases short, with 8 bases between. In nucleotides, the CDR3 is TGTGCCAGCAGCCAAGTGGTTTCGACTGAAGCTTTCTTT. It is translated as CASSQVVSTEAFF.